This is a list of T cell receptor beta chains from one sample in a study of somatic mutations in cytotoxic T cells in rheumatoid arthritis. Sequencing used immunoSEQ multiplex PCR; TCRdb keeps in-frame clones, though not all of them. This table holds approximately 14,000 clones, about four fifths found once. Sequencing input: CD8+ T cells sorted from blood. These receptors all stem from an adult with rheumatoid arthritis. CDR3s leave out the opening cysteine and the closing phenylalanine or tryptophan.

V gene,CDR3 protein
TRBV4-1,ASSHLDTNTEAF
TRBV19,ASSIAGRTEAF
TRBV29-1,SVRAGATNEKLF
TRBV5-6,ASSLEAIGGYT
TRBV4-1,ASSQVASGYNEQF
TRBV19,ASGGGVNQPQH
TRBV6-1,ASSEEDGTYNEQF
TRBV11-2,ASSLAGLAAYNEQF
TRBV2,ASTDRDRDDEQF
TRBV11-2,ASSLWGPGETQY
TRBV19,ASTSLVAGDVSDTQY
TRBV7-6,ASSLGPLGYEQY
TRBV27,ASSWQGEGQF
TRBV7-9,ASSLVSSGAEAF
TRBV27,ASSLISGANGYT
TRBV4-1,ASSQDIPQGAGRNQPQH
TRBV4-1,ASSEGLAVYNEQF
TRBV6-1,ATTGIWDEQY
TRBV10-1,ASSPSWGQGSTGELF
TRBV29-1,SVDGRDADTQY
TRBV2,AILNRGGDGYT
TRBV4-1,ASSQTGWGSPLGETQY
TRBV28,ASRLLGSSYEQY
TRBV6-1,AKYGYNEQF
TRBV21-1,ASSKEGTDNQPQH
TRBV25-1,ASSELLRDIKETQY
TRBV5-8,ASRHPSSSNQPQH
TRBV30,AWSGLAGRSTDTQY
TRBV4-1,ASSQDSDRGVFNEQF
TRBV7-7,ASSSGANYGYT
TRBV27,ASSFSGNQPQH
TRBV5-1,ASSWLPGTGSDEQY
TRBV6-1,ASREGGASTQY
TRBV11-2,ASSSVRGLGTEAF
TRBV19,ASSIVETGGYEQY
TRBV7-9,ASSFGRDPQY
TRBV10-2,ASSESRDRSYEQY
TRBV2,ASSELAGDGETQY
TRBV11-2,ASSSLTSVSTDTQY
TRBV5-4,ASSLGAGEVEQY
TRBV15,ATSRESGGADNEQF
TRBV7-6,ASRGSGGAVEEQF
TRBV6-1,ASSEGVWDRGSYNEQF
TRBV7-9,ASSSPVYEQF